These 2 T cell receptor beta chains were all obtained from the same sample, sequenced in a study of Graves' ophthalmopathy and Graves' hyperthyroidism. Amplified material comprised TCR beta CDR3 regions derived from RNA transcripts. RT-PCR was first run with HTBI primers, then multiplex PCR in a second round. TCRdb called the multiplex PCR reads again in MiXCR, with one record for every CDR3 protein. The table has 500,000 to 700,000 distinct CDR3 sequences, about 20% seen once; the top ten hold 7.1%. Material for sequencing was peripheral blood. These receptors all come from a woman aged 18-29 years with stable Graves' hyperthyroidism. Some clones in this sample may be carry-over from other donors' samples.

V and J are TRBV30 and TRBJ2-2; 7 bases align to TRBD2. V dropped 2 bases and J dropped 1; count of bases not matched to a gene: 4. Germline CDR1 is GTSNPN and CDR2 is SVGIG (reference sequence). The CDR3 length is 15 residues. The chain's CDR3 is CAWSWEGRNTGELFF. The CDR3 DNA reads as TGTGCCTGGAGTTGGGAGGGGCGGAACACCGGGGAGCTGTTTTTT.

Points on this clonotype: A read error may explain this, as a much larger clone is one base away. The chain couples TRBV20-1 to TRBJ1-6; D gene unclear. Germline loops: CDR1 DFQATT, CDR2 SNEGSKA (reference sequence). The CDR3 extends over 14 amino acids. CDR3 protein: CSASEQRLNSHLHF. CDR3 nucleotides: TGCAGTGCTAGTGAGCAGCGCCTTAATTCACACCTCCACTTT.